This paragraph covers one T cell receptor beta chain sequence. The sample belongs to a study of blood T cell repertoires in COVID-19. Study summary: The study drew acute and convalescent COVID-19 samples from the United States, Italy and Spain.

Original handling: Estimated nucleated cell counts came from reference gene primer amplification. Sequenced by immunoSEQ multiplex PCR; TCRdb stores in-frame clones only, minus some. V, J and clone size derive from that table, while D and trimming were established from the DNA sequence. The profile covers around 43,000 clones, with about 90% appearing a single time and roughly 10% taken by the ten largest. The CDR3 contains 12 residues. V dropped 8 bases and J dropped 6; count of bases not matched to a gene: 2. The germline gives CDR1 WNHNN, CDR2 SYGVQD (reference sequence). This sequence joins TRBV10-1 and TRBJ2-2; 8 bases map to TRBD2. This clonotype was sampled from a woman aged 70-85 years with acute or convalescent COVID-19. The sequencing sample was made of peripheral blood. The CDR3 loop is CASSGGAGELFF. The CDR3 DNA follows: TGCGCCAGCTCGGGGGGGGCCGGGGAGCTGTTTTTT.